This T cell receptor beta chain was sequenced during a study of tumor and adjacent non-tumor tissue in lung cancer. The CDR3 loop spans 11 amino acids. Trimming stripped 2 bases from V and 7 bases from J, with 5 bases between. Germline loops: CDR1 MNHEY, CDR2 SVGEGT. Three rounds of nested PCR, following a modified ARM-PCR protocol, produced the TCRbeta library. One entry per CDR3 protein results from TCRdb running MiXCR on the multiplex PCR reads. Among around 50,000 distinct CDR3 sequences listed, roughly two thirds were seen once. This sample's RNA came from whole unsorted tissue. More than 3 cm separated this lung sample from the edge of the tumor. This clonotype was detected many times.

This sequence joins TRBV6-2 or TRBV6-3 and TRBJ1-2; D not resolved. The receptor was derived from a woman in her 70s with non-small cell lung cancer. The source material was distant non-tumor lung tissue. The CDR3 nucleotides are TGTGCCAGCAGTTACAATGGTGGCTACACCTTC. This codes for CASSYNGGYTF.